This T cell receptor (beta chain) originates from a study of shared clonotypes between healthy human individuals. Study-wide results and caveats: Blood was the only sampled material, and tissue repertoires likely differ.

The germline CDR1 and CDR2 sequences are MNHNY and SVGAGI (reference sequence). The length of the CDR3 is 13 residues. Trimming removed 4 bases at V and 13 bases at J, with 19 bases between. Repertoires were generated with immunoSEQ multiplex PCR, while TCRdb's copy carries only in-frame clones and drops some. This table has under 1,100,000 clones, about 74% appearing once. This clone was detected only once. Its antigen remains unknown. J is TRBJ1-2 and V is TRBV6-6; perhaps TRBD1 as D (5 bases). The TCR originated in a man between 18 and 35 years old in good health. Sequenced: memory CD4+ T cells sorted from blood. Subset indicated: CD45RA-negative fraction. The CDR3 here is CASSSAGTSTGTF. The CDR3 coding sequence is TGTGCCAGCAGTTCCGCCGGGACGTCAACCGGCACCTTC.